This section outlines one T cell receptor (beta chain) sequence together with its context. This clonotype has just a few counts. No cognate antigen has been identified for it. No base-level quality is on record; no much larger clone is a single base apart. Reading the label with the study, this specimen's time point is: 45 days after influenza vaccine administration. The data originate from a study of response to subunit inactivated influenza vaccine (dated by TCRdb to between 2018 and 2020). General notes on the study: To follow how T cells responded to a trivalent subunit inactivated influenza vaccine, the researchers relied on deep quantitative profiling of the T cell receptor repertoire.

Points the paper makes about the study in general: The authors proposed that each seasonal influenza vaccination may bring in only a limited number of new T cells.

The library was produced with RT-PCR. The sequencing machine was an Illumina HiSeq 2500. The raw public data were reprocessed by TCRdb itself: fastp quality trimming at Q25, MiXCR clonotype calling, in-frame beta chains only. Each CDR3 protein appears once, grouped with its most common genes and DNA. In all, the sample holds around 150,000 distinct CDR3 sequences, and around 9.9% of those were seen once. Of the sample, roughly an eighth falls within the top ten clones. From V the trimming removes 1 base and from J it removes 1 base, while the gene matches leave 9 bases of the junction unaccounted for. In the germline V gene (reference sequence), CDR1 corresponds to DFQATT and CDR2 to SNEGSKA. The CDR3 has 18 amino acids, counting the end cysteine and phenylalanine. CDR3 DNA only is kept here, 54 bases in frame from base 1.

This sample comprised non-naive T cells sorted from PBMCs, obtained roughly 47 days after vaccination. Reading the label with the study, this specimen's cell subset or site is: memory T cell fraction. This receptor was taken from a man between 45 and 60 years old who received an inactivated influenza vaccine. Donor details come from another sample of the same person, matched by shared clones. The chain couples TRBV20-1 to TRBJ2-3; TRBD2 agrees with 12 junctional bases. The sequence in DNA is TGCAGTGCTAGAGGCGGACTAGCGGGGCACCTGGGCACAGATACGCAGTATTTT. Its translation reads: CSARGGLAGHLGTDTQYF.